A selection of T cell receptor beta chains follows, all from one sample in a study of blood T cell repertoires in COVID-19. Profiling relied on immunoSEQ multiplex PCR, and the TCRdb table lists in-frame clones only, not all of them. The sample has just over 150,000 clones, under 90% seen once. Sequencing was done on a sample of peripheral blood. Receptor source: a man in his sixties with acute or convalescent COVID-19. CDR3s leave out the opening cysteine and the closing phenylalanine or tryptophan.

V	CDR3
TRBV27	ASSRRGQTTGELF
TRBV19	ASSIGRGVAFQPQH
TRBV6-2/TRBV6-3	ASSYSLRSTEAF
TRBV5-5	ASSNAGAGEQY
TRBV10-3	AIGSRARGAQY
TRBV19	ASSMGQGVLAGGQKNEQF
TRBV7-8	ASRTPGLNQETQY
TRBV3-1/TRBV3-2	ASSQHAGEETQY
TRBV4-1	ASSRGTSGVNTGELF
TRBV9	ASSVASASGGHSTDTQY
TRBV19	ASSSGARSFWGYT
TRBV3-1/TRBV3-2	ASSQGGGYNSPLH
TRBV28	ASRLGARGWTPLH
TRBV28	ASSLEGPYEQY
TRBV6-5	ASSYSRQVSGNTIY
TRBV9	ASSVGPTSGGNGGELF
TRBV7-3	ASSLGREDGEQF
TRBV7-2	ASSLEPGSSYEQY
TRBV9	ASSDDRRILRGTDTQY
TRBV2	ASSEAGVGLAGLPDTQY
TRBV4-2	ASSHAGTSGANEQF
TRBV19	ASKTGSSNEQF
TRBV9	ASSPELGTVGGNTIY
TRBV11-2	ASSFLRPGSGNTIY
TRBV5-5	ASSGAGTGASNQPQH
TRBV7-2	ASSLVYRDEQY
TRBV4-1	ASSHRESAEQY
TRBV7-2	ASSQQNNQPQH
TRBV7-9	ASRSLYQETQY
TRBV7-8	ASSLVKGLAGGLSYNEQF
TRBV12-3/TRBV12-4	ASGPQGRYGYT
TRBV10-3	AISESERGGPYEQY
TRBV6-5	ASSYSRGGNTGELF
TRBV6-5	ASARESDTEAF
TRBV7-9	ASSLDTGGLETQY
TRBV5-1	ASSLTPTGNEQF
TRBV10-3	AIKTDIRTDTQY
TRBV30	AWNLGSGATNQPQH
TRBV2	ASSLQGNYGYT
TRBV28	ASSSRVRQETQY
TRBV19	ASTQKGGPYGYT
TRBV2	ASSERQVAF